This TCR beta chain was identified during a study of cytomegalovirus exposure and HLA in healthy donors. Use of 60 Vbeta and 13 Jbeta primers characterized the PCR. Only in-frame clones appear in the TCRdb table, and some are missing; sequencing was by immunoSEQ multiplex PCR. The table lists about 160,000 clones, around 76% of them singletons. The germline V gene encodes CDR1 MNHNS and CDR2 SASEGT. J was trimmed by 1 base and V by 6 bases; bases with no gene match: 2. The CDR3 spans 13 residues. The clonotype was recovered from a man aged 35 to 55 in good health and CMV-seronegative. The specimen sequenced was PBMCs. The chain joins TRBV6-1 to TRBJ1-1; TRBD1 matches at 7 bases. The CDR3: CASSRQGNTEAFF. DNA of the CDR3: TGTGCCAGCAGCCGACAGGGGAACACTGAAGCTTTCTTT.